The 6 T cell receptor beta chains presented below share a single source sample, sequenced in a study of preoperative IRX-2 immunotherapy in early breast cancer. TCRdb's copy holds only in-frame clones and misses some; the assay was immunoSEQ multiplex PCR. The sample lists under 45,000 clones; about 95% were seen once. Treatment given: preoperative locoregional IRX-2 cytokine immunotherapy. The input for sequencing was tumor tissue, taken after IRX-2 immunotherapy. Every receptor here comes from a human donor with breast cancer.

The rearrangement uses TRBV7-2 and TRBJ2-7; D is possibly TRBD1 (6 bases). The CDR3 contains 17 residues. In germline, CDR1 is SGHTA, CDR2 FQGNSA. V shed 0 bases and J shed 2 bases, with 17 bases lying between them. CDR3 residues: CASSLAYIWDKPYEQYF. Written as DNA, the CDR3 is TGTGCCAGCAGCTTAGCGTATATTTGGGACAAACCCTACGAGCAGTACTTC.

The chain recombines TRBV18 with TRBJ2-3; D unclear. From germline, CDR1 is KGHSH and CDR2 LQKENI. CDR3 length equals 16 residues. The ends were cut back, 1 base at V and 4 bases at J, with 15 bases in the middle. The CDR3 nucleotides read TGTGCCAGCTCACCACGAACAGCGCACGCCGCAGATACGCAGTATTTT. Its protein product is CASSPRTAHAADTQYF.

Concerning this clone itself: Germline is not matched at one junction end, which may reflect a read error. The chain employs TRBV5-1 and TRBJ2-7, with D perhaps being TRBD1 or TRBD2 (5 bases each). CDR1 SGHRS and CDR2 YFSETQ come from the germline V gene. The CDR3 sequence is 12 residues long. In DNA, the CDR3 is TGCGCCAGCAGCTTGCAAGGGGACGATCAGTACTTC. Amino acids: CASSLQGDDQYF.

This chain links TRBV19 with TRBJ1-2; D not resolved. Between the trimmed V and J ends, which lost 3 bases and 6 bases, there was a span of 14 bases. CDR3 length equals 14 residues. From germline, CDR1 is LNHDA and CDR2 SQIVND (reference sequence). CDR3 sequence: CASSISSDGNGYTF. The CDR3 DNA follows: TGTGCCAGTAGTATTTCGTCTGACGGAAATGGCTACACCTTC.

The chain joins TRBV7-6 to TRBJ2-2, with 14 bases matching TRBD2. V trimming: 4 bases; J trimming: 0 bases; junction bases outside the gene matches: 7. Looked up from germline, CDR1 is SGHVS and CDR2 is FNYEAQ. The CDR3 runs to 19 residues. The CDR3 DNA reads TGTGCCAGCAGCTCAGGACTAGCGGGGGGCCGTCCGAACACCGGGGAGCTGTTTTTT. It codes for CASSSGLAGGRPNTGELFF.

The gene calls are TRBV9 and TRBJ1-6; D remains ambiguous. The CDR3 sequence is 13 residues long. Germline loops: CDR1 SGDLS, CDR2 YYNGEE. Between the trimmed V and J ends, which lost 1 base and 7 bases, there was a span of 6 bases. The CDR3 reads CASSVRANSPLHF. The CDR3 DNA follows: TGTGCCAGCAGCGTACGCGCCAATTCACCCCTCCACTTT.